Listed here are 14 T cell receptor beta chains from one sample, sequenced in a study of blood T cell repertoires in COVID-19. TCRdb's copy holds only in-frame clones and misses some; the assay was immunoSEQ multiplex PCR. In the table there are about 230,000 clones, roughly 80% of which are singletons. The sequencing sample was made of peripheral blood. The receptors derive from a woman in her forties or fifties with acute or convalescent COVID-19.

The chain links TRBV7-9 to TRBJ2-3, with 8 bases that match TRBD1. This CDR3 is 15 amino acids long. CDR1 is SEHNR, CDR2 FQNEAQ, per germline (reference sequence). The V gene end was trimmed by 1 base and the J gene end by 5 bases; junction bases not matched to a gene: 5. The CDR3 spells CASSLETGVLDTQYF. The CDR3 region has the DNA TGTGCCAGCAGCTTAGAGACAGGGGTTTTAGATACGCAGTATTTT.

The CDR3 nucleotides read TGCGCCAGCAGCCGGACTAGCGGGGGGGCCGGGGAGACCCAGTACTTC. This sequence encodes CASSRTSGGAGETQYF. The rearrangement joins TRBV5-1 to TRBJ2-5; TRBD2 aligns across 15 bases. V gave up 4 bases and J gave up 5 bases; unmatched junction bases: 6. In germline, CDR1 is SGHRS, CDR2 YFSETQ. CDR3 length: 16 residues.

The chain carries TRBV19 and TRBJ1-6; 7 bases are a match to TRBD1. CDR3 length: 15 amino acids. CDR1 and CDR2 from the germline V gene are LNHDA and SQIVND (reference sequence). V lost 7 bases and J lost 2; bases outside the gene matches: 5. The CDR3 protein is CASKEGAAYNSPLHF. The DNA for the CDR3 is TGTGCCAGTAAGGAGGGGGCTGCCTATAATTCACCCCTCCACTTT.

This clone was observed once. The chain links TRBV9 to TRBJ2-5; D might be TRBD1 (6 bases). V was clipped by 0 bases and J by 11 bases, with 20 bases between them. The germline V gene has CDR1 SGDLS and CDR2 YYNGEE. The length of the CDR3 is 15 residues. The CDR3 loop reads CASSVGGGPYNEQYF. The CDR3 DNA reads TGTGCCAGCAGCGTAGGTGGGGGCCCCTACAATGAGCAGTACTTC.

This clone was recorded only once. The chain combines TRBV19 with TRBJ2-2; D possibly corresponds to TRBD1 (8 bases). This CDR3 is 16 amino acids long. With 5 bases removed from V and 4 bases from J, the gap between germline ends came to 17 bases. Germline-derived CDR1 and CDR2 are LNHDA and SQIVND (reference sequence). The CDR3 nucleotides read TGTGCCAGTAGTTACAGGGGGGGACAGCCCACCGGGGAGCTGTTTTTT. This sequence encodes CASSYRGGQPTGELFF.

The V call is TRBV5-5, the J call TRBJ2-3; the D gene is possibly TRBD2 (7 bases). V lost 3 bases to trimming and J lost 1 base, with 15 bases between them. In germline, CDR1 is SGHKS, CDR2 YYEKEE (reference sequence). The CDR3 spans 16 residues. The CDR3: CASSWPRGAGTDTQYF. The CDR3 region has the DNA TGTGCCAGCAGCTGGCCCCGGGGGGCGGGCACAGATACGCAGTATTTT.

The rearrangement uses TRBV7-9 and TRBJ1-1; D gene ambiguous. The germline V gene has CDR1 SEHNR and CDR2 FQNEAQ (reference sequence). V lost 1 base to trimming and J lost 4 bases, with 10 bases between them. The CDR3 is 14 residues long. Here the CDR3 reads CASSLVAKSTEAFF. In nucleotides, the CDR3 is TGTGCCAGCAGCTTAGTTGCTAAGAGCACTGAAGCTTTCTTT. Full variable domain (rest looked up from reference TRBV7-9 and TRBJ1-1): DTGVSQNPRHKITKRGQNVTFRCDPISEHNRLYWYRQTLGQGPEFLTYFQNEAQLEKSRLLSDRFSAERPKGSFSTLEIQRTEQGDSAMYLCASSLVAKSTEAFFGQGTRLTVV.

This sequence joins TRBV5-6 and TRBJ1-6; 7 nucleotides agree with TRBD1. The CDR3 totals 14 residues. The junction had 11 bases not matched to a gene; V was cut back by 4 bases and J by 13 bases. Per the germline V gene, CDR1 is SGHDT and CDR2 is YYEEEE. CDR3 in DNA: TGTGCCAGCAGCACCGGGACAGACATACCCCCCCTCCACTTT. Amino acid sequence: CASSTGTDIPPLHF.

V is TRBV11-2 and J is TRBJ2-2; 12 bases are a match to TRBD1. The CDR3 spans 16 residues. Looked up from germline, CDR1 is SGHAT and CDR2 is FQNNGV. V dropped 3 bases and J dropped 7; count of bases not matched to a gene: 6. The CDR3 here is CASSFWGQGAIGELFF. The DNA of the CDR3 is TGTGCCAGCAGCTTTTGGGGACAGGGGGCGATCGGGGAGCTGTTTTTT.

The chain uses TRBV7-9 and TRBJ1-5; a possible D gene is TRBD1 (5 bases). Trimming left V 5 bases short and J 5 bases short, with 13 bases between. There are 14 residues in the CDR3. Germline V lookup: CDR1 SEHNR, CDR2 FQNEAQ (reference sequence). CDR3 sequence: CASSPSAGDQPQHF. Here the CDR3 DNA reads TGTGCCAGCAGCCCTTCGGCGGGGGATCAGCCCCAGCATTTT.

The chain links TRBV30 to TRBJ2-7, with 12 bases aligning to TRBD2. J lost 4 bases, V lost 2 bases, and 3 bases had no gene match. CDR1 GTSNPN and CDR2 SVGIG come from the germline V gene (reference sequence). The CDR3 runs to 14 residues. The CDR3 loop is CAWSRTSGIYEQYF. CDR3 coding DNA: TGTGCCTGGAGTAGGACTAGCGGGATTTACGAGCAGTACTTC.

This clone was found a few times. This chain joins TRBV10-2 and TRBJ2-1, with D tentatively TRBD1 (5 bases). V lost 3 bases and J lost 8, with 11 bases in between. Germline lookup yields CDR1 WSHSY and CDR2 SAAADI. This CDR3 spans 13 amino acids. The CDR3 bases are TGCGCCAGCAGTGATCAGGGTAGCCATGAGCAGTTCTTC. Encoded protein: CASSDQGSHEQFF.

A word on this clone: Other nucleotide sequences in the sample specify the same CDR3. Here the CDR3 reads CASSLRGLNTEAFF. CDR3 coding DNA: TGTGCCAGCAGCTTAAGGGGGCTGAACACTGAAGCTTTCTTT. The chain links TRBV7-2 to TRBJ1-1; 7 nucleotides line up with TRBD1. Germline values: CDR1 SGHTA, CDR2 FQGNSA. Germline trimming cut 2 bases from V and 0 bases from J; bases unmatched to any gene: 0. The CDR3 has 14 residues.

This clone was recorded a few times. The J gene is TRBJ1-1, the V gene TRBV6-5, with 7 bases that match TRBD1. The CDR3 spans 12 residues. With V trimmed by 7 bases and J by 6 bases, 5 bases remained unmatched. CDR1 is MNHEY, CDR2 SVGAGI, per germline. In nucleotides, the CDR3 is TGTGCCAGCAAGGACAGGTCGTCTGAAGCTTTCTTT. As protein: CASKDRSSEAFF.